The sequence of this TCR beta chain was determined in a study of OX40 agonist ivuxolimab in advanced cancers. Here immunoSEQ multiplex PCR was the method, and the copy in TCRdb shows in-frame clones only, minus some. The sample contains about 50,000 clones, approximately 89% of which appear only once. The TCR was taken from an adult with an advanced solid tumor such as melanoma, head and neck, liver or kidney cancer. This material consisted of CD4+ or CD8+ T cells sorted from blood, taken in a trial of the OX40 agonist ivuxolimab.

CDR3 nucleotide sequence: TGTGCCAGCAGTCCCCCAGACAGGGGAGAAGAGACCCAGTACTTC. Residues: CASSPPDRGEETQYF. The chain employs TRBV28 and TRBJ2-5; 8 nucleotides agree with TRBD1. V lost 5 bases to trimming and J lost 3 bases; unmatched junction nucleotides: 8. The CDR3 length is 15 residues. Per germline, CDR1 MDHEN and CDR2 SYDVKM.